What follows describes a single T cell receptor (beta chain). What it binds is unknown. The data originate from a study of T cell repertoires and HLA-DP antigens. Study-wide results and caveats: Naive and memory CD4+ repertoires were not analysed separately.

Repertoires were generated with immunoSEQ multiplex PCR, while TCRdb's copy carries only in-frame clones and drops some. This sample has around 110,000 clones, with roughly 92% found just once. Germline values: CDR1 SGDLS, CDR2 YYNGEE. The CDR3 covers 16 residues. Trimming took off 0 bases at V and 6 bases at J, with 18 bases between the two ends. The sample consisted of CD4+ T cells from PBMCs. The receptor's source is a woman younger than 30 in good health and CMV-seronegative. V gene TRBV9 combines with J gene TRBJ1-2, with D perhaps matching TRBD1 (6 bases). The CDR3 DNA reads TGTGCCAGCAGCGTAGCTCAAGCCAGGGGAGGAGATGGCTACACCTTC. This encodes CASSVAQARGGDGYTF.